Listed below are T cell receptor beta chains from one sample, sequenced in a study of blood T cell repertoires in COVID-19. Data came from immunoSEQ multiplex PCR; TCRdb stores just in-frame clones and leaves some out. The table records about 60,000 clones, 85% of them present only once. Sequencing used peripheral blood. The receptors were sampled from a human donor in a cohort sampled during active COVID-19. Both conserved end residues are part of each CDR3. Fields, in order: D gene, clone size, V gene, CDR3 length, J gene, CDR3 protein, CDR3 DNA. A D gene is named only where the DNA matches it firmly. Not all rows give a size; the values are once, few, many and, for expanded clones, a class.

TRBD1	.	TRBV7-2	14	TRBJ1-2	CASSLTGTVTGYTF	TGTGCCAGCAGTTTGACAGGGACGGTCACTGGCTACACCTTC
TRBD2	few	TRBV7-2	18	TRBJ2-1	CASSLAWRGGDTYNEQFF	TGTGCCAGCAGCTTAGCGTGGCGCGGGGGGGACACCTACAATGAGCAGTTCTTC
TRBD2	.	TRBV7-9	15	TRBJ2-5	CASSLALAGEETQYF	TGTGCCAGCAGCTTAGCGTTAGCGGGGGAAGAGACCCAGTACTTC
.	.	TRBV15	13	TRBJ1-6	CATSRERGLPLHF	TGTGCCACCAGCAGGGAACGAGGGTTACCCCTCCACTTT
.	.	TRBV19	15	TRBJ1-1	CASSIVAGQNTEAFF	TGTGCCAGTAGTATAGTGGCAGGGCAGAACACTGAAGCTTTCTTT
TRBD1	.	TRBV7-2	17	TRBJ2-7	CASSLAEQGAHPYEQYF	TGTGCCAGCAGCTTAGCGGAACAGGGGGCGCACCCCTACGAGCAGTACTTC
.	.	TRBV10-2	15	TRBJ1-2	CASSESKEGPYGYTF	TGCGCCAGCAGTGAGTCTAAAGAGGGTCCCTATGGCTACACCTTC
.	.	TRBV10-3	17	TRBJ1-6	CAISEKGGITYNSPLHF	TGTGCCATCAGTGAGAAGGGAGGAATCACCTATAATTCACCCCTCCACTTT
TRBD1	.	TRBV30	13	TRBJ2-5	CAWAGQGIETQYF	TGTGCCTGGGCGGGACAGGGGATAGAGACCCAGTACTTC
TRBD1	.	TRBV5-4	14	TRBJ2-3	CASSSGAGGDTQYF	TGTGCCAGCAGCTCCGGGGCAGGGGGAGATACGCAGTATTTT
TRBD1	.	TRBV10-3	13	TRBJ2-7	CAISERGQDEQYF	TGTGCCATCAGTGAAAGGGGGCAGGACGAGCAGTACTTC
.	few	TRBV10-3	13	TRBJ2-5	CAIKGQWGETQYF	TGTGCCATCAAGGGACAATGGGGAGAGACCCAGTACTTC
.	.	TRBV7-9	13	TRBJ1-1	CASRQSGGSEAFF	TGTGCCAGCAGGCAGTCGGGGGGTTCTGAAGCTTTCTTT
TRBD2	once	TRBV7-2	16	TRBJ2-3	CASASIQGSGGDTQYF	TGTGCCAGCGCCTCGATCCAGGGTAGCGGGGGAGATACGCAGTATTTT
TRBD1	.	TRBV7-9	15	TRBJ2-5	CASSSQGVGQKTQYF	TGTGCCAGCAGCTCGCAGGGGGTAGGGCAAAAGACCCAGTACTTC
.	.	TRBV7-2	15	TRBJ2-5	CASSLITGGPETQYF	TGTGCCAGCAGCTTAATCACCGGGGGTCCAGAGACCCAGTACTTC
.	.	TRBV5-6	17	TRBJ1-3	CASSFYPTSISGNTIYF	TGTGCCAGCAGCTTTTACCCGACATCTATCTCTGGAAACACCATATATTTT
TRBD2	.	TRBV2	15	TRBJ2-3	CASSASGGSTDTQYF	TGTGCCAGCAGTGCTAGCGGGGGGAGCACAGATACGCAGTATTTT
.	.	TRBV12-3/TRBV12-4	13	TRBJ2-7	CASRLMGGYEQYF	TGTGCCAGCAGGTTAATGGGGGGCTACGAGCAGTACTTC
.	.	TRBV11-2	15	TRBJ2-2	CASSPGARDTGELFF	TGTGCCAGCAGCCCAGGGGCTAGGGACACCGGGGAGCTGTTTTTT
.	once	TRBV6-5	14	TRBJ2-2	CASTPQGGAGELFF	TGTGCCAGCACCCCCCAGGGTGGGGCCGGGGAGCTGTTTTTT
.	.	TRBV29-1	14	TRBJ2-7	CSVEFSGISYEQYF	TGCAGCGTTGAGTTTTCGGGTATCTCCTACGAGCAGTACTTC
TRBD1	.	TRBV7-8	13	TRBJ1-5	CASSPQGDQPQHF	TGTGCCAGCAGCCCACAGGGGGATCAGCCCCAGCATTTT
.	.	TRBV6-5	14	TRBJ1-1	CASSYSGGSPEAFF	TGTGCCAGCAGTTACTCGGGGGGGAGCCCTGAAGCTTTCTTT
.	.	TRBV4-1	15	TRBJ2-3	CASSQDEGGTDTQYF	TGCGCCAGCAGCCAAGATGAAGGGGGCACAGATACGCAGTATTTT
.	.	TRBV20-1	18	TRBJ1-5	CSASILGHQRYSNQPQHF	TGCAGTGCTAGTATTCTGGGACATCAAAGATATAGCAATCAGCCCCAGCATTTT
.	.	TRBV6-2/TRBV6-3	17	TRBJ2-1	CASSYSLGIASYNEQFF	TGTGCCAGCAGTTACTCCCTCGGGATAGCCTCCTACAATGAGCAGTTCTTC
.	.	TRBV18	15	TRBJ1-6	CASSQQENYNSPLHF	TGTGCCAGCTCGCAACAGGAGAACTATAATTCACCCCTCCACTTT
TRBD2	.	TRBV18	15	TRBJ2-5	CASSPDWGGQETQYF	TGTGCCAGCTCACCAGACTGGGGGGGACAAGAGACCCAGTACTTC
.	.	TRBV5-6	14	TRBJ1-6	CASSFGRVYSPLHF	TGTGCCAGCAGCTTCGGCAGGGTTTATTCACCCCTCCACTTT
.	.	TRBV11-3	13	TRBJ2-2	CASSPGQNGELFF	TGTGCCAGCAGCCCCGGACAGAACGGGGAGCTGTTTTTT
TRBD2	.	TRBV2	15	TRBJ2-5	CASSDWGGVGETQYF	TGTGCCAGCAGTGATTGGGGGGGGGTTGGAGAGACCCAGTACTTC
.	.	TRBV3-1/TRBV3-2	14	TRBJ1-5	CASSQDTENQPQHF	TGTGCCAGCAGCCAAGATACAGAGAATCAGCCCCAGCATTTT
.	.	TRBV27	16	TRBJ1-5	CASSARGGAVNQPQHF	TGTGCCAGCAGTGCCCGGGGGGGGGCGGTCAATCAGCCCCAGCATTTT
TRBD1	.	TRBV6-5	12	TRBJ2-7	CASSGQGARRYF	TGTGCCAGCAGCGGACAGGGGGCGAGACGGTACTTC
TRBD2	.	TRBV9	16	TRBJ2-3	CASSSSGGIFTDTQYF	TGTGCCAGCAGCTCTAGCGGGGGGATCTTCACAGATACGCAGTATTTT
.	.	TRBV5-1	13	TRBJ2-7	CASSLDRAYEQYF	TGCGCCAGCAGCTTGGACAGGGCCTACGAGCAGTACTTC
TRBD2	.	TRBV4-2	19	TRBJ2-5	CASSRKTGLAGATQETQYF	TGTGCCAGCAGCCGGAAAACGGGCCTAGCGGGGGCCACACAAGAGACCCAGTACTTC
TRBD2	.	TRBV9	16	TRBJ2-7	CASSVDVAGGIYEQYF	TGTGCCAGCAGCGTAGACGTAGCGGGGGGAATATACGAGCAGTACTTC
.	.	TRBV3-1/TRBV3-2	14	TRBJ1-6	CASSQGQINSPLHF	TGTGCCAGCAGCCAAGGACAAATAAATTCACCCCTCCACTTT
.	.	TRBV5-8	14	TRBJ1-5	CASSLVGPGQPQHF	TGTGCCAGCAGCTTGGTAGGCCCGGGTCAGCCCCAGCATTTT
.	.	TRBV11-2	14	TRBJ2-5	CASSFGGIIETQYF	TGTGCCAGCAGCTTTGGGGGGATCATAGAGACCCAGTACTTC
.	.	TRBV27	16	TRBJ2-2	CASSLRLGRNTGELFF	TGTGCCAGCAGTTTACGCCTCGGGAGGAACACCGGGGAGCTGTTTTTT
TRBD1	.	TRBV6-4	14	TRBJ2-1	CASSEQGAPNEQFF	TGTGCCAGCAGTGAGCAGGGGGCGCCCAATGAGCAGTTCTTC
.	.	TRBV5-1	13	TRBJ2-3	CASSRPGEDTQYF	TGCGCCAGCAGCAGGCCAGGTGAAGATACGCAGTATTTT
.	.	TRBV6-5	15	TRBJ1-4	CASSSGAATNEKLFF	TGTGCCAGCAGTTCAGGGGCTGCAACTAATGAAAAACTGTTTTTT
TRBD2	.	TRBV6-5	16	TRBJ2-7	CASSLGGSLVSYEQYF	TGTGCCAGCAGTTTGGGAGGGTCATTAGTCTCCTACGAGCAGTACTTC
.	.	TRBV12-3/TRBV12-4	12	TRBJ2-1	CASSPGVNEQFF	TGTGCCAGCAGTCCAGGGGTCAATGAGCAGTTCTTC
TRBD1	.	TRBV29-1	15	TRBJ2-3	CSGTVGTASTDTQYF	TGCAGCGGGACCGTCGGGACAGCTAGCACAGATACGCAGTATTTT
TRBD1	.	TRBV18	16	TRBJ2-2	CASSSEGQGNTGELFF	TGTGCCAGCTCATCAGAGGGACAGGGGAACACCGGGGAGCTGTTTTTT
TRBD2	.	TRBV19	12	TRBJ2-1	CATGGGGNEQFF	TGTGCCACGGGGGGAGGTGGCAATGAGCAGTTCTTC
.	.	TRBV7-2	15	TRBJ1-3	CASSLSQGVGNTIYF	TGTGCCAGCAGCTTATCGCAGGGCGTTGGAAACACCATATATTTT
TRBD1	.	TRBV7-2	15	TRBJ1-5	CASSLEGQHNQPQHF	TGTGCCAGCAGCTTAGAGGGACAGCACAATCAGCCCCAGCATTTT